Included here is one T cell receptor (beta chain) sequence, with context. Per the original data handling: Quantification of nucleated cells was approximated via reference gene primer amplification. Using immunoSEQ multiplex PCR, the repertoire was profiled, and TCRdb retains in-frame clones only, with some absent. Clone size and V and J calls were adopted from that table, with D and trimming inferred from the DNA. The data contain 270,000 or so clones, over 75% of them singletons. This sample was taken from a study of blood T cell repertoires in COVID-19. CDR3 length: 15 residues. The germline V gene encodes CDR1 ENHRY and CDR2 SYGVKD. Trimming pared 4 bases from V and 2 bases from J, leaving 14 bases between.

This receptor was obtained from a human donor in a cohort sampled during active COVID-19. The V gene is TRBV10-3, the J gene TRBJ1-2; D gene uncertain. Sequenced: peripheral blood. The CDR3 DNA is TGTGCCATCAGTGCGGTATTAACAGCAAACTATGGCTACACCTTC. Its protein product is CAISAVLTANYGYTF.